These 10 T cell receptor beta chains were sequenced from one sample in a study of shared clonotypes between healthy human individuals. Sequencing used immunoSEQ multiplex PCR; TCRdb keeps in-frame clones, though not all of them. The table has about 520,000 clones, around 85% seen once. Sample: PBMCs. These receptors were obtained from a woman aged 40-49 years in good health. Some clones in this sample may be carry-over from other donors' samples.

The rearrangement links TRBV18 to TRBJ2-1; 14 nucleotides match TRBD2. The CDR3 runs 17 residues. Trimming took 2 bases from V and 3 from J; bases not matched to a gene: 3. Germline V CDR1 and CDR2: KGHSH, LQKENI. The CDR3 protein is CASSPAGTSGSYNEQFF. CDR3 in DNA: TGTGCCAGCTCACCAGCCGGGACTAGCGGGAGCTACAATGAGCAGTTCTTC.

V usage is TRBV2 and J usage is TRBJ2-7; TRBD2 matches at 10 bases. The CDR3 runs to 14 residues. CDR1 SNHLY and CDR2 FYNNEI come from the germline V gene. The trim removed 2 bases at V and 5 bases at J, leaving 3 bases unmatched. CDR3 coding DNA: TGTGCCAGCAGTGAATCTAGCGGGAGAGACGAGCAGTACTTC. Amino acids: CASSESSGRDEQYF.

This chain links TRBV4-3 with TRBJ1-2, with unresolved D. V lost 0 bases, J lost 7 bases, and 12 bases lay in between. This CDR3 is 14 amino acids long. Germline V gene sequence: CDR1 LGHNA, CDR2 YSLEER. This chain's CDR3 is CASSQDRAPGGYTF. CDR3 DNA sequence: TGCGCCAGCAGCCAAGATAGGGCGCCGGGTGGCTACACCTTC.

This clone was recorded a few times. V gene TRBV9 combines with J gene TRBJ1-4; D is undetermined. The CDR3 contains 17 residues. The germline V gene has CDR1 SGDLS and CDR2 YYNGEE. Trimming took 8 bases from V and 0 from J, leaving 20 bases between them. The CDR3 here is CARDTCLVCPTNEKLFF. The CDR3 nucleotides read TGTGCCAGAGATACGTGCCTTGTTTGTCCAACTAATGAAAAACTGTTTTTT. The entire variable domain, with the rest obtained from reference TRBV9 and TRBJ1-4, is as follows: DSGVTQTPKHLITATGQRVTLRCSPRSGDLSVYWYQQSLDQGLQFLIQYYNGEERAKGNILERFSAQQFPDLHSELNLSSLELGDSALYFCARDTCLVCPTNEKLFFGSGTQLSVL.

V is TRBV30 and J is TRBJ2-5; tentative D call: TRBD2 (5 bases). CDR1 and CDR2 (germline): GTSNPN, SVGIG (reference sequence). Trimming removed 1 base at V and 0 bases at J, with 6 bases between. CDR3 length: 13 amino acids. CDR3 protein: CAWSGLNQETQYF. The CDR3 region has the DNA TGTGCCTGGAGTGGACTAAACCAAGAGACCCAGTACTTC.

The chain links TRBV5-1 to TRBJ1-2; TRBD1 aligns across 11 bases. The CDR3 extends over 18 amino acids. The germline gives CDR1 SGHRS, CDR2 YFSETQ. Trimming took 4 bases from V and 4 from J; bases not matched to a gene: 15. The CDR3 nucleotides read TGCGCCAGCAGCCCGTCCTCAGGGGGACAGGGGGTAGGCTATGGCTACACCTTC. It encodes CASSPSSGGQGVGYGYTF.

Points on this clone: A far larger clone is off by one base, so a read error is likely. Different DNA sequences within this sample yield the same CDR3. This chain uses TRBV10-2 with TRBJ2-2; 7 bases are shared with TRBD2. Germline V gene lookup returns CDR1 WSHSY and CDR2 SAAADI. There are 15 residues in the CDR3. The trim removed 6 bases at V and 1 base at J, leaving 5 bases unmatched. The CDR3, as DNA: TGCGCCAGCAGCGAGAGGACTAGGAACACCGGGGAGCTGTTTTTT. Amino acids: CASSERTRNTGELFF.

In its sample, this clone was seen once. The chain joins TRBV9 to TRBJ1-1, with D unresolved. The length of the CDR3 is 13 residues. CDR1 is SGDLS and CDR2 is YYNGEE in the germline V gene. V dropped 0 bases and J dropped 4 bases, with 7 bases sitting between them. CDR3 sequence reads: CASSVADGTEAFF. For the CDR3, the DNA is TGTGCCAGCAGCGTAGCGGATGGCACTGAAGCTTTCTTT.

About this clone: A far larger clone is only one base removed, so a read error is likely. The V and J genes are TRBV6-1 and TRBJ2-7; 7 nucleotides align to TRBD2. V gave up 3 bases and J gave up 2 bases; unmatched junction bases: 4. CDR1 and CDR2 from the germline V gene are MNHNS and SASEGT. This CDR3 is built from 14 residues. The CDR3 loop reads CASSDIAGPYEQYF. The CDR3 DNA reads TGTGCCAGCAGTGACATAGCGGGCCCCTACGAGCAGTACTTC.

This chain links TRBV29-1 with TRBJ2-1; TRBD1 matches at 7 bases. The V gene's germline CDR1 is SQVTM and CDR2 ANQGSEA. The CDR3 runs 14 residues. J lost 4 bases, V lost 4 bases, and 7 bases had no gene match. The CDR3 DNA reads TGCAGCGTTGCAGGGGGAGAAGGGTACAATGAGCAGTTCTTC. Translating gives CSVAGGEGYNEQFF.